Shown below are 25 T cell receptor beta chains from a single sample sequenced in a study of cytomegalovirus exposure and HLA in healthy donors. Use of 60 Vbeta and 13 Jbeta primers characterized the PCR. Sequencing used immunoSEQ multiplex PCR; TCRdb keeps in-frame clones, though not all of them. The profile shows about 190,000 clones, approximately 82% of them singletons. Material: PBMCs. Receptors were obtained from a woman aged 45 to 65 in good health and CMV-seropositive.

The rearrangement links TRBV2 to TRBJ1-2; D possibly corresponds to TRBD1 (5 bases). In germline, CDR1 is SNHLY, CDR2 FYNNEI. With 11 bases removed from V and 5 bases from J, the gap between germline ends came to 15 bases. This CDR3 comprises 12 residues. The CDR3 loop is CAGSRDSYGYTF. CDR3 in DNA: TGTGCCGGGTCCCGGGACTCGTATGGCTACACCTTC. Variable domain in full (rest from reference TRBV2 and TRBJ1-2): EPEVTQTPSHQVTQMGQEVILRCVPISNHLYFYWYRQILGQKVEFLVSFYNNEISEKSEIFDDQFSVERPDGSNFTLKIRSTKLEDSAMYFCAGSRDSYGYTFGSGTRLTVV.

CDR3 protein: CASSYGADTEAFF. The CDR3, as DNA: TGTGCCAGCAGTTACGGGGCAGACACTGAAGCTTTCTTT. This chain connects TRBV6-5 to TRBJ1-1; a possible D gene is TRBD1 (5 bases). The V and J ends lost 2 bases and 3 bases respectively, with 7 bases between them. CDR1 is MNHEY and CDR2 is SVGAGI in the germline V gene. The CDR3 has 13 residues.

The chain is built from TRBV10-3 and TRBJ1-5, with a tentative D call TRBD1 (5 bases). Deletions cut 3 bases from V and 5 bases from J, with 11 bases between. Germline assignment: CDR1 ENHRY and CDR2 SYGVKD. The CDR3 is 14 amino acids. In nucleotides, the CDR3 is TGTGCCATCAGTGAAGGGGTACAGGATCAGCCCCAGCATTTT. It translates to CAISEGVQDQPQHF.

The chain carries TRBV7-2 and TRBJ1-3; TRBD1 matches 9 bases. CDR1 is SGHTA, CDR2 FQGNSA, per germline. J gave up 3 bases and V 4 bases, and 4 bases lay outside the gene matches. The CDR3 is made up of 15 amino acids. CDR3 bases: TGTGCCAGCAGCTCGCCGGACAGGGGTGGAAACACCATATATTTT. This encodes CASSSPDRGGNTIYF.

This chain uses TRBV7-2 with TRBJ1-2, with TRBD1 identical over 8 bases. CDR1 and CDR2 (germline): SGHTA, FQGNSA. CDR3 length: 13 residues. V was pared by 1 base and J by 8 bases, with 3 bases of the junction left unmatched. The CDR3, as DNA: TGTGCCAGCAGCTTAGTCACAGGGGGAGGCTACACCTTC. This encodes CASSLVTGGGYTF.

The chain has TRBV7-2 and TRBJ1-1; 7 bases align to TRBD1. The V segment lost 2 bases and the J segment 0 bases; nucleotides outside the gene matches: 0. The length of the CDR3 is 14 residues. Germline lookup yields CDR1 SGHTA and CDR2 FQGNSA. The CDR3 here is CASSLRGLNTEAFF. DNA for the CDR3: TGTGCCAGCAGCTTAAGGGGGCTGAACACTGAAGCTTTCTTT.

J is TRBJ2-1 and V is TRBV9; D call uncertain. This CDR3 is 15 amino acids long. V lost 6 bases to trimming and J lost 0 bases, with 13 bases between them. CDR1 SGDLS and CDR2 YYNGEE come from the germline V gene. CDR3 sequence: CASTKPPSSYNEQFF. CDR3 coding DNA: TGTGCCAGCACAAAACCCCCGAGCTCCTACAATGAGCAGTTCTTC. Supplemented by reference TRBV9 and TRBJ2-1, the full variable domain reads DSGVTQTPKHLITATGQRVTLRCSPRSGDLSVYWYQQSLDQGLQFLIQYYNGEERAKGNILERFSAQQFPDLHSELNLSSLELGDSALYFCASTKPPSSYNEQFFGPGTRLTVL.

This chain joins TRBV4-1 and TRBJ1-4; 11 bases are a match to TRBD1. The length of the CDR3 is 12 residues. Trimming at V came to 5 bases and at J to 17 bases, leaving 7 bases not matched to a gene. Germline assignment: CDR1 MGHRA and CDR2 YSYEKL. In DNA, the CDR3 is TGCGCCAGCAGCGTGGGGACAGGGGGGGTTTTTTTT. It translates to CASSVGTGGVFF.

This clone showed up just a few times. The J gene is TRBJ1-1, the V gene TRBV14; D gene ambiguous. V lost 4 bases and J 5 bases, leaving 14 bases between the germline ends. The CDR3 sequence is 14 residues long. Germline V gene data show CDR1 as SGHDN and CDR2 as FVKESK. The CDR3 nucleotides are TGTGCCAGCAGCCGACGACTGGGAGAAACTGAAGCTTTCTTT. Translation gives CASSRRLGETEAFF.

V usage is TRBV29-1 and J usage is TRBJ2-7, with TRBD1 as a possible D gene (5 bases). Germline loops: CDR1 SQVTM, CDR2 ANQGSEA. This CDR3 has 12 amino acids. The V end was cut by 4 bases, the J end by 6 bases, with 13 bases between. CDR3 in DNA: TGCAGCGTTGGAATGGGGCTTTTCGAGCAGTACTTC. It encodes CSVGMGLFEQYF.

The chain couples TRBV28 to TRBJ1-2; D may be TRBD1 (6 bases). This CDR3 comprises 15 residues. The V end lost 6 bases, the J end lost 7 bases, and 21 bases lay between the germline ends. Germline V gene data show CDR1 as MDHEN and CDR2 as SYDVKM. CDR3 nucleotides: TGTGCCAGCAGCCTTGGGGGGGCGATGACGGGTGGCTACACCTTC. Translated, it gives CASSLGGAMTGGYTF.

The rearrangement uses TRBV9 and TRBJ1-5, with 9 bases aligning to TRBD1. V trimming: 4 bases; J trimming: 1 base; junction bases outside the gene matches: 6. CDR1 SGDLS and CDR2 YYNGEE come from the germline V gene. CDR3 length: 16 residues. In nucleotides, the CDR3 is TGTGCCAGCAGCCAAGGCACAGGGGGCAGCAATCAGCCCCAGCATTTT. Its protein product is CASSQGTGGSNQPQHF.

CDR3 loop: CASSLGEVSIIEQFF. In DNA, the CDR3 is TGCGCCAGCAGCCTCGGGGAGGTATCGATCATTGAGCAGTTCTTC. V usage is TRBV5-1 and J usage is TRBJ2-1, with D perhaps TRBD2 (6 bases). Per germline, CDR1 SGHRS and CDR2 YFSETQ. This CDR3 region has 15 residues. The ends were cut back, 4 bases at V and 9 bases at J, with 20 bases in the middle. The full variable domain, completed using reference TRBV5-1 and TRBJ2-1, is KAGVTQTPRYLIKTRGQQVTLSCSPISGHRSVSWYQQTPGQGLQFLFEYFSETQRNKGNFPGRFSGRQFSNSRSEMNVSTLELGDSALYLCASSLGEVSIIEQFFGPGTRLTVL.

The genes are TRBV30 and TRBJ1-1; D perhaps matches TRBD1 (6 bases). CDR3 size: 14 residues. In germline, CDR1 is GTSNPN, CDR2 SVGIG (reference sequence). Trimming left V 4 bases short and J 5 bases short, with 17 bases between. In DNA, the CDR3 is TGTGCCTGGAATACCGCCAGGGGAAGGACTGAAGCTTTCTTT. This translates into CAWNTARGRTEAFF.

V and J are TRBV7-6 and TRBJ1-2; TRBD1 might be the D (5 bases). Trimming removed 5 bases from V and 7 bases from J, with 11 bases in between. Germline-derived CDR1 and CDR2 are SGHVS and FNYEAQ. This CDR3 comprises 12 residues. The CDR3 coding sequence is TGTGCCAGCAGCCCCCGGAGGGGTGGCTACACCTTC. Translating gives CASSPRRGGYTF.

J is TRBJ2-1 and V is TRBV19, with D unresolved. Trimming left V 0 bases short and J 5 bases short, with 8 bases between. CDR1 LNHDA and CDR2 SQIVND come from the germline V gene (reference sequence). The CDR3 spans 14 residues. The CDR3 sequence: CASSIERLNNEQFF. The CDR3 DNA follows: TGTGCCAGTAGTATAGAGCGGCTTAACAATGAGCAGTTCTTC.

The chain recombines TRBV6-5 with TRBJ1-1; perhaps TRBD1 as D (5 bases). Per the germline V gene, CDR1 is MNHEY and CDR2 is SVGAGI. This CDR3 spans 13 amino acids. Trimming took off 5 bases at V and 0 bases at J, with 7 bases between the two ends. CDR3 DNA: TGTGCCAGCAGTGCGACAGTGAACACTGAAGCTTTCTTT. Protein product: CASSATVNTEAFF.

This chain links TRBV15 with TRBJ2-4; 10 bases align to TRBD1. Germline CDR1 reads LNHNV; CDR2 reads YYDKDF (reference sequence). The CDR3 covers 17 residues. Trimming took 3 bases from V and 2 from J; bases not matched to a gene: 7. Here the CDR3 DNA reads TGTGCCACCAGCAGCCGACAGGGGGCAAGATCCAAAAACATTCAGTACTTC. It specifies CATSSRQGARSKNIQYF.

The J gene is TRBJ2-7, the V gene TRBV7-2; 10 bases map to TRBD1. Trimming removed 0 bases from V and 4 bases from J; junction bases left unmatched: 0. This CDR3 spans 14 amino acids. CDR1 SGHTA and CDR2 FQGNSA come from the germline V gene. CDR3 protein: CASSLAGQGYEQYF. CDR3 DNA: TGTGCCAGCAGCTTAGCGGGACAGGGGTACGAGCAGTACTTC.

This chain uses TRBV30 with TRBJ2-3, with D possibly matching TRBD2 (6 bases). This CDR3 comprises 13 residues. Germline V gene sequence: CDR1 GTSNPN, CDR2 SVGIG (reference sequence). Trimming removed 3 bases at V and 3 bases at J, with 10 bases between. CDR3 loop: CAWSLGGTDTQYF. In DNA form, the CDR3 reads TGTGCCTGGAGCCTCGGGGGAACAGATACGCAGTATTTT.

This chain joins TRBV6-6 and TRBJ2-5; 7 nucleotides line up with TRBD2. V was pared by 6 bases and J by 5 bases, with 12 bases of the junction left unmatched. CDR3 length: 15 amino acids. The germline V gene encodes CDR1 MNHNY and CDR2 SVGAGI (reference sequence). As DNA, the CDR3 is TGTGCCAGCAGGGGTACTAGCGCGGTCCAGGAGACCCAGTACTTC. This translates into CASRGTSAVQETQYF.

This clone was seen once. The chain combines TRBV6-6 with TRBJ2-3, with 7 bases lining up with TRBD2. This CDR3 is 15 amino acids long. Losses at the gene ends were 2 bases for V and 0 bases for J; bases not matched to a gene: 2. CDR1 and CDR2 from the germline V gene are MNHNY and SVGAGI (reference sequence). In nucleotides, the CDR3 is TGTGCCAGCAGTTACCCAGCGGGGAGCACAGATACGCAGTATTTT. Amino acid sequence: CASSYPAGSTDTQYF.

The CDR3 region has the DNA TGCGCCAGCAGCTTGGGTAGCGGGGGGCTGGATGAGCAGTTCTTC. Its protein is CASSLGSGGLDEQFF. The rearrangement uses TRBV5-1 and TRBJ2-1; 10 nucleotides match TRBD2. Germline loops: CDR1 SGHRS, CDR2 YFSETQ. This CDR3 comprises 15 residues. V lost 0 bases, J lost 8 bases, and 5 bases stayed unmatched.

V usage is TRBV6-1 and J usage is TRBJ1-5, with D uncertain. Per germline, CDR1 MNHNS and CDR2 SASEGT. V was clipped by 4 bases and J by 3 bases, with 16 bases between them. This CDR3 has 16 amino acids. CDR3 sequence reads: CASSAHRGRNNQPQHF. Here the CDR3 DNA reads TGTGCCAGCAGTGCCCACCGTGGTAGAAACAATCAGCCCCAGCATTTT.

The chain is built from TRBV7-3 and TRBJ2-2; a possible D gene is TRBD1 (5 bases). This CDR3 is built from 17 residues. The germline CDR1 and CDR2 sequences are SGHTA and FQGTGA. Trimming took 5 bases from V and 0 from J, leaving 16 bases between them. CDR3 in amino acids: CASSQQALTSNTGELFF. The CDR3 DNA reads TGTGCCAGCAGCCAACAGGCGCTAACCTCGAACACCGGGGAGCTGTTTTTT.